These 3 T cell receptor beta chains originate from one sample sequenced in a study of identical twins. TCRdb processed the 5' RACE reads anew with MiXCR; each CDR3 protein has one entry. Found here are 690,000 or so distinct CDR3 sequences, around 8.3% of them singletons; the top ten hold 0.8% to 1%. The sample was also reused in another study, on yellow fever vaccine responses in identical twins.

Sequencing was done on a sample of PBMCs. These TCRs come from a woman younger than 35 in good health.

In its sample, this clonotype was seen many times. The chain uses TRBV28 and TRBJ2-5; D is uncertain. The V gene's germline CDR1 is MDHEN and CDR2 SYDVKM. Deletions cut 2 bases from V and 5 bases from J, with 6 bases between. CDR3 size: 12 residues. CDR3: CASSLVWETQYF. CDR3 coding DNA: TGTGCCAGCAGTTTAGTCTGGGAGACCCAGTACTTC.

Many counts were recorded for this clonotype. This chain links TRBV12-3 or TRBV12-4 with TRBJ2-1; TRBD2 matches at 15 bases. The junction had 5 bases not matched to a gene; V was cut back by 5 bases and J by 6 bases. The CDR3 totals 16 residues. The CDR3 here is CASSPPGLAGGNEQFF. The CDR3, as DNA: TGTGCCAGCAGTCCCCCGGGACTAGCGGGGGGCAATGAGCAGTTCTTC.

Only a few counts were recorded for this clonotype. The CDR3 nucleotides are TGTGCCAGCAGTCCCCTGGGGGTAGCGGGCGCTCAAGAGACCCAGTACTTC. Translated: CASSPLGVAGAQETQYF. The chain has TRBV28 and TRBJ2-5; TRBD2 aligns across 7 bases. Germline CDR1 is MDHEN and CDR2 is SYDVKM. This CDR3 spans 17 amino acids. V gave up 5 bases and J gave up 2 bases; unmatched junction bases: 14.